The text below deals with one T cell receptor beta chain. Clones were read by immunoSEQ multiplex PCR, and TCRdb kept only the in-frame ones, dropping some. The table shows 200,000 to 300,000 clones, with 88% occurring only once. These data are taken from a study of blood T cell repertoires in COVID-19. Material: PBMCs or T cells enriched from blood (not recorded which). This receptor was taken from a woman aged 40 to 49 with acute COVID-19.

The CDR3 protein is CATSQGQGATGELFF. In nucleotides, the CDR3 is TGCGCCACCTCGCAGGGACAGGGGGCCACCGGGGAGCTGTTTTTT. The chain links TRBV4-3 to TRBJ2-2; 12 nucleotides line up with TRBD1. V lost 10 bases and J lost 4; bases outside the gene matches: 7. Germline V lookup: CDR1 LGHNA, CDR2 YSLEER. The CDR3 sequence is 15 residues long.